The 31 T cell receptor beta chains given below trace back to one sample, sequenced in a study of blood T cells in healthy people across ages. A J-beta primer mix and a sample-barcoded 5' primer were used in a second PCR of roughly 6 to 11 cycles. TCRdb re-called the 5' RACE reads through MiXCR, storing one row per CDR3 protein. Of 1.5 million to 2 million distinct CDR3 sequences in the sample, 28% were seen once. Material for sequencing was blood. The receptors here all came from a woman aged 25 to 39 in good health.

This sequence joins TRBV9 and TRBJ2-7, with 8 bases identical to TRBD2. There are 15 residues in the CDR3. V was pared by 0 bases and J by 5 bases, with 7 bases of the junction left unmatched. Germline CDR1 is SGDLS and CDR2 is YYNGEE. The CDR3 sequence: CASSVGLAGPHEQYF. The CDR3 DNA sequence: TGTGCCAGCAGCGTAGGTTTAGCGGGGCCACACGAGCAGTACTTC.

At least ten counts were recorded for this clonotype. This chain links TRBV6-1 with TRBJ1-2; 7 nucleotides agree with TRBD1. The junction had 10 bases not matched to a gene; V was cut back by 6 bases and J by 6 bases. Germline CDR1 and CDR2: MNHNS and SASEGT. The CDR3 totals 14 residues. CDR3 residues: CASRQGPTRDGYTF. DNA for the CDR3: TGTGCCAGCAGACAGGGGCCTACGAGAGATGGCTACACCTTC.

This clonotype was observed many times. This sequence joins TRBV5-1 and TRBJ2-7; tentatively, D is TRBD2 (6 bases). Looked up from germline, CDR1 is SGHRS and CDR2 is YFSETQ. The CDR3 is 14 amino acids. The V gene lost 2 bases and the J gene lost 7 bases, with 16 bases spanning the gap. The CDR3 DNA is TGCGCCAGCAGCTTTTTCCGGGACTCCCTGGAGCAGTACTTC. Translating it yields CASSFFRDSLEQYF. The variable domain in full, with the rest retrieved from reference TRBV5-1 and TRBJ2-7, is KAGVTQTPRYLIKTRGQQVTLSCSPISGHRSVSWYQQTPGQGLQFLFEYFSETQRNKGNFPGRFSGRQFSNSRSEMNVSTLELGDSALYLCASSFFRDSLEQYFGPGTRLTVT.

The table lists this clonotype with a few counts. The chain carries TRBV7-9 and TRBJ2-7; TRBD1 matches at 10 bases. The germline CDR1 and CDR2 sequences are SEHNR and FQNEAQ (reference sequence). The CDR3 spans 14 residues. V shed 1 base, J shed 8 bases, and the junction held 5 bases outside the gene matches. The CDR3 spells CASSLVGQGSQQYF. The CDR3 nucleotides read TGTGCCAGCAGCTTAGTGGGACAGGGGTCTCAGCAGTACTTC.

The chain employs TRBV5-1 and TRBJ1-6; the match to TRBD1 covers 8 bases. Germline V lookup: CDR1 SGHRS, CDR2 YFSETQ. CDR3 length: 14 amino acids. J lost 7 bases, V lost 3 bases, and 3 bases had no gene match. The DNA of the CDR3 is TGCGCCAGCAGCTGGGACAGGCAAAATTCACCCCTCCACTTT. Amino acids: CASSWDRQNSPLHF.

The DNA of the CDR3 is TGTGCCAGCACCCCAACCCCCAGTGGTGGAAACACCATATATTTT. Its translation is CASTPTPSGGNTIYF. The chain employs TRBV28 and TRBJ1-3; D remains unclear. CDR1 and CDR2 (germline): MDHEN, SYDVKM. This CDR3 spans 15 amino acids. V was pared by 7 bases and J by 3 bases, with 16 bases between.

This clonotype was observed a single time. It may be a read error: a sequence one base away is much more abundant. The chain couples TRBV29-1 to TRBJ2-5; TRBD1 matches at 7 bases. CDR3 length: 15 amino acids. Germline V CDR1 and CDR2: SQVTM, ANQGSEA. This CDR3 reads CSASMGQPPQETQCF. DNA of the CDR3: TGCAGCGCCTCGATGGGACAGCCTCCCCAAGAGACCCAGTGCTTC.

This chain joins TRBV20-1 and TRBJ1-1; perhaps TRBD1 as D (6 bases). Trimming took off 0 bases at V and 6 bases at J, with 17 bases between the two ends. This CDR3 contains 15 residues. In germline, CDR1 is DFQATT, CDR2 SNEGSKA (reference sequence). The CDR3 sequence is CSARDDSRGQPEAFF. CDR3 DNA: TGCAGTGCTAGAGATGATAGCAGGGGTCAACCTGAAGCTTTCTTT.

In the case of this clonotype: At one end the junction does not follow the germline gene, possibly because of a read error. The chain uses TRBV4-3 and TRBJ1-1; a weak D match, TRBD1 (5 bases). The germline gives CDR1 LGHNA, CDR2 YSLEER. CDR3 length: 15 residues. CDR3 DNA sequence: TGCGCCAGCAACCAAGAAAGGGGTTTGAACACTGAAGCTTTCTTT. Translation: CASNQERGLNTEAFF.

This chain connects TRBV7-9 to TRBJ2-3; D remains ambiguous. CDR1 and CDR2 (germline): SEHNR, FQNEAQ (reference sequence). This CDR3 has 13 amino acids. With 2 bases removed from V and 5 bases from J, the gap between germline ends came to 8 bases. In DNA, the CDR3 is TGTGCCAGCAGCTTAAATGACCTAGATACGCAGTATTTT. Translation: CASSLNDLDTQYF.

This clonotype was counted ten times or more. This sequence joins TRBV18 and TRBJ2-5, with unresolved D. V lost 2 bases and J lost 2, with 9 bases in between. The length of the CDR3 is 14 residues. CDR1 and CDR2 from the germline V gene are KGHSH and LQKENI. This CDR3 reads CASSPSRAQETQYF. CDR3 in DNA: TGTGCCAGCTCACCATCCCGGGCGCAAGAGACCCAGTACTTC.

On this clonotype itself: At one boundary the junction diverges from the germline segment, which might be a read error. V and J are TRBV5-1 and TRBJ2-2, with 10 bases lining up with TRBD1. Germline V CDR1 and CDR2: SGHRS, YFSETQ. The CDR3 sequence is 16 residues long. Here the CDR3 DNA reads TGCGCCAGCAGCTGGGGACAGGGGCTGAACACCGGGGAGCGGTTTTTT. Amino acid sequence: CASSWGQGLNTGERFF.

This chain uses TRBV29-1 with TRBJ2-1; 14 bases are a match to TRBD2. Germline assignment: CDR1 SQVTM and CDR2 ANQGSEA. The CDR3 totals 18 residues. V was pared by 8 bases and J by 4 bases, with 16 bases of the junction left unmatched. In DNA form, the CDR3 reads TGCAGCCTGCTGGGGGGACTAGCGGGGGTTATTAGGTACAATGAGCAGTTCTTC. This codes for CSLLGGLAGVIRYNEQFF.

The table lists this clonotype with a few counts. The chain employs TRBV18 and TRBJ1-2; D is uncertain. CDR1 KGHSH and CDR2 LQKENI come from the germline V gene. Trimming pared 3 bases from V and 4 bases from J, leaving 6 bases between. The CDR3 loop spans 12 amino acids. CDR3 sequence reads: CASSPETYGYTF. The CDR3 region has the DNA TGTGCCAGCTCACCTGAGACCTATGGCTACACCTTC.

There are a few counts of this clonotype. The gene calls are TRBV7-8 and TRBJ2-3, with D unclear. V dropped 6 bases and J dropped 1 base, with 20 bases sitting between them. Germline assignment: CDR1 SGHVS and CDR2 FQNEAQ. The CDR3 is made up of 17 amino acids. The DNA of the CDR3 is TGTGCCAGCAGTCTCGGAACCACTCAGGCCCGCACAGATACGCAGTATTTT. Protein product: CASSLGTTQARTDTQYF.

This chain joins TRBV29-1 and TRBJ2-2, with 7 nucleotides matching TRBD2. The V gene's germline CDR1 is SQVTM and CDR2 ANQGSEA. After removal of 4 bases from V and 2 bases from J, the junction contained 7 bases not matched to a gene. The CDR3 is 15 amino acids. The CDR3 coding sequence is TGCAGCGTTGCCTTCCTAGCGGTTAACACCGGGGAGCTGTTTTTT. It is translated as CSVAFLAVNTGELFF.

This clonotype was picked up a small number of times. The chain joins TRBV11-2 to TRBJ2-4; D is undetermined. The CDR3 contains 13 residues. V was shortened by 2 bases and J by 10 bases, with 12 bases between the two germline ends. Germline values: CDR1 SGHAT, CDR2 FQNNGV. DNA for the CDR3: TGTGCCAGCAGCTTATCGACTGCAATAATTCAGTACTTC. Its protein product is CASSLSTAIIQYF.

This clonotype was seen many times. The genes are TRBV12-3 or TRBV12-4 and TRBJ2-1; D unresolved. The CDR3 consists of 11 residues. V lost 3 bases, J lost 9 bases, and 6 bases lay in between. CDR3 loop: CASSFRTEQFF. DNA of the CDR3: TGTGCCAGCAGTTTCAGGACTGAGCAGTTCTTC.

This chain uses TRBV2 with TRBJ2-5; 8 bases match TRBD2. Trimming at V came to 6 bases and at J to 1 base, leaving 7 bases not matched to a gene. The CDR3 loop spans 15 amino acids. Germline V lookup: CDR1 SNHLY, CDR2 FYNNEI. Here the CDR3 reads CASRFLAGRQETQYF. In nucleotides, the CDR3 is TGTGCCAGCAGATTTTTAGCGGGGCGCCAAGAGACCCAGTACTTC.

V usage is TRBV2 and J usage is TRBJ1-5; D might be TRBD1 (5 bases). There are 14 residues in the CDR3. Trimming took 4 bases from V and 0 from J, leaving 7 bases between them. Per germline, CDR1 SNHLY and CDR2 FYNNEI. The CDR3 sequence: CASSGQLSNQPQHF. CDR3 in DNA: TGTGCCAGCAGTGGACAGCTTAGCAATCAGCCCCAGCATTTT.

The gene calls are TRBV28 and TRBJ2-3, with a weak D call TRBD1 (5 bases). V lost 10 bases and J 2 bases, leaving 13 bases between the germline ends. Per germline, CDR1 MDHEN and CDR2 SYDVKM. The CDR3 is 13 residues long. The CDR3 nucleotides are TGTGCCATCTCAGGGTCCCTCACAGATACGCAGTATTTT. Protein product: CAISGSLTDTQYF.

The chain combines TRBV5-1 with TRBJ2-1; maybe TRBD2 (6 bases). This CDR3 contains 13 residues. V dropped 2 bases and J dropped 9 bases, with 12 bases sitting between them. Germline loops: CDR1 SGHRS, CDR2 YFSETQ. The DNA of the CDR3 is TGCGCCAGCAGCTTCTATAGCGGTGGTGAGCAGTTCTTC. This sequence encodes CASSFYSGGEQFF.

This clonotype was recorded once. The CDR3 DNA is TGCGCCAGCAGGTATACTAGCAGTCCTTACAATGAGCAGTACTTC. Encoded protein: CASRYTSSPYNEQYF. The V gene is TRBV5-1, the J gene TRBJ2-4; D may be TRBD2 (6 bases). Germline values: CDR1 SGHRS, CDR2 YFSETQ. Trimming stripped 5 bases from V and 13 bases from J, with 25 bases between. CDR3 length: 15 residues.

This clonotype was seen once. Mismatch with germline at one junction end may stem from a read error. This sequence joins TRBV7-9 and TRBJ2-1; D may be TRBD2 (6 bases). The CDR3 covers 16 residues. Germline assignment: CDR1 SEHNR and CDR2 FQNEAQ (reference sequence). The CDR3 here is CASSIGDSPSCNEQFF. CDR3 nucleotides: TGTGCCAGCAGCATAGGGGACTCCCCCTCCTGCAATGAGCAGTTCTTC.

The V call is TRBV11-2, the J call TRBJ2-7; 8 nucleotides match TRBD1. Trimming removed 6 bases from V and 0 bases from J; junction bases left unmatched: 10. CDR3 length: 16 amino acids. CDR1 and CDR2 (germline): SGHAT, FQNNGV. The chain's CDR3 is CASSSAGQEISYEQYF. In nucleotides, the CDR3 is TGTGCCAGCAGTTCCGCGGGACAGGAGATCTCCTACGAGCAGTACTTC.

The chain joins TRBV20-1 to TRBJ2-1; 11 bases line up with TRBD2. V shed 0 bases, J shed 10 bases, and the junction held 8 bases outside the gene matches. Per germline, CDR1 DFQATT and CDR2 SNEGSKA (reference sequence). This CDR3 is built from 15 residues. CDR3 coding DNA: TGCAGTGCTAGAGATAGGGTAGCGGGGGGGCCCGAGCAGTTCTTC. Encoded protein: CSARDRVAGGPEQFF.

CDR3 amino acids: CSVSADTGELFF. CDR3 bases: TGCAGCGTTTCAGCGGACACCGGGGAGCTGTTTTTT. The J gene is TRBJ2-2, the V gene TRBV29-1, with TRBD2 as a possible D gene (5 bases). This CDR3 contains 12 residues. Trimming removed 5 bases from V and 3 bases from J, with 7 bases in between. CDR1 is SQVTM, CDR2 ANQGSEA, per germline.

This sequence joins TRBV15 and TRBJ2-1, with a weak D call TRBD2 (7 bases). The CDR3 sequence is 20 residues long. Germline lookup yields CDR1 LNHNV and CDR2 YYDKDF (reference sequence). V was trimmed by 0 bases and J by 5 bases, leaving 26 bases between them. The CDR3, as DNA: TGTGCCACCAGCAGAGAACAGCTTTTGGGAACGCGGGGGCAACACAATGAGCAGTTCTTC. Protein sequence: CATSREQLLGTRGQHNEQFF.

This clonotype was counted at least ten times. This chain uses TRBV10-3 with TRBJ2-6; D uncertain. CDR3 length: 13 amino acids. Trimming shortened V by 8 bases and J by 2 bases, and 7 bases separated the two germline ends. Per the germline V gene, CDR1 is ENHRY and CDR2 is SYGVKD. CDR3 nucleotides: TGTGCCATCGGGGTCGCTGGGGCCAACGTCCTGACTTTC. Translation gives CAIGVAGANVLTF.

The chain couples TRBV2 to TRBJ1-4; D is undetermined. Germline loops: CDR1 SNHLY, CDR2 FYNNEI. V lost 7 bases and J 15 bases, leaving 21 bases between the germline ends. The CDR3 sequence is 13 residues long. CDR3 residues: CASNSDSGMRMFF. In DNA form, the CDR3 reads TGTGCCAGCAATTCTGATTCCGGGATGCGAATGTTTTTT.

The CDR3 bases are TGCGCCAGCAGCTGGAGGACAGGCTCCTACGAGCAGTACTTC. Its translation is CASSWRTGSYEQYF. The genes are TRBV5-1 and TRBJ2-7; 7 bases are a match to TRBD1. Trimming removed 3 bases from V and 0 bases from J; junction bases left unmatched: 3. The CDR3 extends over 14 amino acids. In germline, CDR1 is SGHRS, CDR2 YFSETQ. The full variable domain, in which reference TRBV5-1 and TRBJ2-7 provide the parts outside the CDR3, is KAGVTQTPRYLIKTRGQQVTLSCSPISGHRSVSWYQQTPGQGLQFLFEYFSETQRNKGNFPGRFSGRQFSNSRSEMNVSTLELGDSALYLCASSWRTGSYEQYFGPGTRLTVT.